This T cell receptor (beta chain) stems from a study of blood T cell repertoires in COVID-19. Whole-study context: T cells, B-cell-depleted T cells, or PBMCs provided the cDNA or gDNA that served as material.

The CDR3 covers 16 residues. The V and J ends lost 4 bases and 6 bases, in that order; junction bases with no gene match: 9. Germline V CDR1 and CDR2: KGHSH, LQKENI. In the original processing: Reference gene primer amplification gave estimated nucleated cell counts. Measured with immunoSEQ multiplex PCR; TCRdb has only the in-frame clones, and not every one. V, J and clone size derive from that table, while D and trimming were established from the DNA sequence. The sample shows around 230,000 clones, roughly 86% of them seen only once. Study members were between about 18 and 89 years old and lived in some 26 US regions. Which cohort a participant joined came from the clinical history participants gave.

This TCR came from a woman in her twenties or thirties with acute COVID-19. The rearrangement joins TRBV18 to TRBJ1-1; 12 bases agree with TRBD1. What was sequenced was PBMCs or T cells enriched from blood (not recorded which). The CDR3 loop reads CASSLLPGQGAPEAFF. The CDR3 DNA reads TGTGCCAGCTCACTACTACCGGGACAGGGGGCGCCTGAAGCTTTCTTT.